These 31 T cell receptor beta chains share one sample of origin, sequenced in a study of blood T cell repertoires in COVID-19. Repertoires were generated with immunoSEQ multiplex PCR, while TCRdb's copy carries only in-frame clones and drops some. The table records about 190,000 clones, about 86% of them present only once. The sample consisted of peripheral blood. These TCRs come from a man aged 25 to 40 with active or convalescent COVID-19.

This chain connects TRBV5-1 to TRBJ1-5; D may be TRBD1 (5 bases). V lost 4 bases and J lost 2, with 10 bases in between. The CDR3 consists of 14 residues. Germline V gene lookup returns CDR1 SGHRS and CDR2 YFSETQ. For the CDR3, the DNA is TGCGCCAGCAGCCCCTCGGGGGGCAATCAGCCCCAGCATTTT. The encoded protein is CASSPSGGNQPQHF.

The genes are TRBV7-3 and TRBJ1-6, with a weak D call TRBD1 (5 bases). This CDR3 comprises 14 residues. The V gene's germline CDR1 is SGHTA and CDR2 FQGTGA. V was cut by 2 bases and J by 6 bases, with 8 bases left in between. The DNA of the CDR3 is TGTGCCAGCAGCTTAGGGGCGCTTAATTCACCCCTCCACTTT. Translation gives CASSLGALNSPLHF.

The V gene is TRBV28, the J gene TRBJ1-2; TRBD1 matches 9 bases. Germline loops: CDR1 MDHEN, CDR2 SYDVKM. This CDR3 comprises 17 residues. J lost 2 bases, V lost 2 bases, and 9 bases had no gene match. CDR3 coding DNA: TGTGCCAGCAGTTTAGGGGGAGTTGGACAGGGGAACTATGGCTACACCTTC. Translated: CASSLGGVGQGNYGYTF.

The chain links TRBV29-1 to TRBJ2-3; 8 nucleotides agree with TRBD2. The V gene's germline CDR1 is SQVTM and CDR2 ANQGSEA. This CDR3 has 13 residues. Trimming took 4 bases from V and 4 from J; bases not matched to a gene: 4. The DNA for the CDR3 is TGCAGCGTTGGAGCGGGAGCAGCAGATACGCAGTATTTT. It yields the protein CSVGAGAADTQYF.

In regard to this clone: Other DNA sequences of this sample code for an identical CDR3. This chain links TRBV7-3 with TRBJ1-1, with TRBD1 identical over 7 bases. Trimming removed 4 bases from V and 3 bases from J; junction bases left unmatched: 2. The CDR3 length is 13 residues. The germline V gene has CDR1 SGHTA and CDR2 FQGTGA. CDR3 residues: CASSSQGDTEAFF. CDR3 DNA: TGTGCCAGCAGCTCTCAGGGGGACACTGAAGCTTTCTTT. The complete variable domain, with remaining parts taken from reference TRBV7-3 and TRBJ1-1, reads GAGVSQTPSNKVTEKGKYVELRCDPISGHTALYWYRQSLGQGPEFLIYFQGTGAADDSGLPNDRFFAVRPEGSVSTLKIQRTERGDSAVYLCASSSQGDTEAFFGQGTRLTVV.

The V call is TRBV4-3, the J call TRBJ2-7; weak D call: TRBD1 (5 bases). V was cut by 0 bases and J by 5 bases, with 11 bases left in between. The CDR3 loop spans 14 amino acids. The V gene's germline CDR1 is LGHNA and CDR2 YSLEER. The CDR3 spells CASSQEAGSDEQYF. The CDR3 coding sequence is TGCGCCAGCAGCCAAGAAGCAGGGTCGGACGAGCAGTACTTC.

This rearrangement joins TRBV6-4 to TRBJ1-1; D is uncertain. Germline loops: CDR1 MRHNA, CDR2 SNTAGT. This CDR3 is 14 amino acids long. The ends were cut back, 3 bases at V and 0 bases at J, with 8 bases in the middle. CDR3: CASSDTEMNTEAFF. In DNA form, the CDR3 reads TGTGCCAGCAGTGATACAGAGATGAACACTGAAGCTTTCTTT.

The J gene is TRBJ2-1, the V gene TRBV11-3; perhaps TRBD1 as D (5 bases). Germline CDR1 is SGHNT and CDR2 is YENEEA. Between the trimmed V and J ends, which lost 1 base and 8 bases, there was a span of 12 bases. CDR3 length equals 14 residues. CDR3 nucleotide sequence: TGTGCCAGCAGCTTAGGGTACAGGCCCGATGAGCAGTTCTTC. Translation gives CASSLGYRPDEQFF.

This clone was observed once. CDR3 coding DNA: TGTGCCACCAGCAGAGGACAGAGCACTGAAGCTTTCTTT. As protein: CATSRGQSTEAFF. V and J are TRBV15 and TRBJ1-1, with D possibly matching TRBD1 (5 bases). Germline CDR1 reads LNHNV; CDR2 reads YYDKDF (reference sequence). Trimming removed 1 base at V and 4 bases at J, with 7 bases between. The CDR3 length is 13 residues.

The chain links TRBV2 to TRBJ1-3; no reliable D call. This CDR3 region has 15 residues. Between the trimmed V and J ends, which lost 8 bases and 0 bases, there was a span of 14 bases. The V gene's germline CDR1 is SNHLY and CDR2 FYNNEI. The CDR3 reads CASLLRGGSGNTIYF. The CDR3 bases are TGTGCCAGCCTCTTACGCGGTGGCTCTGGAAACACCATATATTTT.

This chain joins TRBV18 and TRBJ2-1; TRBD1 aligns across 9 bases. CDR1 is KGHSH and CDR2 is LQKENI in the germline V gene. Losses at the gene ends were 6 bases for V and 4 bases for J; bases not matched to a gene: 10. The CDR3 runs 16 residues. Written as DNA, the CDR3 is TGTGCCAGCTCGGGTACAGGGGGCGGATTTTACAATGAGCAGTTCTTC. This encodes CASSGTGGGFYNEQFF.

The V and J genes are TRBV19 and TRBJ2-3; D is undetermined. Germline CDR1 is LNHDA and CDR2 is SQIVND (reference sequence). This CDR3 contains 13 residues. Trimming took 8 bases from V and 7 from J, leaving 16 bases between them. The CDR3 region is CASSEGGLNTQYF. Written as DNA, the CDR3 is TGTGCCAGTTCTGAAGGCGGTTTGAATACGCAGTATTTT. Using reference TRBV19 and TRBJ2-3 for the parts outside the CDR3, the full variable domain is DGGITQSPKYLFRKEGQNVTLSCEQNLNHDAMYWYRQDPGQGLRLIYYSQIVNDFQKGDIAEGYSVSREKKESFPLTVTSAQKNPTAFYLCASSEGGLNTQYFGPGTRLTVL.

The chain has TRBV10-3 and TRBJ1-2, with 7 bases fitting TRBD1. Per germline, CDR1 ENHRY and CDR2 SYGVKD. V shed 0 bases, J shed 3 bases, and the junction held 4 bases outside the gene matches. CDR3 size: 15 residues. The CDR3 DNA reads TGTGCCATCAGTGAGTCACGGGACAGCTACTATGGCTACACCTTC. Its translation is CAISESRDSYYGYTF.

V and J are TRBV21-1 and TRBJ1-5; TRBD1, the D gene given by the table, was not confirmed from the DNA. TRBV21-1 is an annotated pseudogene. The CDR3 loop spans 17 amino acids. CDR3 sequence reads: CASSLGNRQGSNQPQHF. As DNA, the CDR3 is TGTGCCAGCAGCCTTGGTAATAGGCAGGGTAGCAATCAGCCCCAGCATTTT.

The chain is built from TRBV6-5 and TRBJ1-2; D perhaps matches TRBD1 (5 bases). The germline V gene has CDR1 MNHEY and CDR2 SVGAGI. This CDR3 spans 15 amino acids. Trimming pared 4 bases from V and 4 bases from J, leaving 16 bases between. The CDR3 DNA is TGTGCCAGCAGTTCCACGTTACGGGGGGGCTATGGCTACACCTTC. Its translation is CASSSTLRGGYGYTF.

This sequence joins TRBV13 and TRBJ2-7; 10 positions match TRBD2. The CDR3 has 16 residues. The V gene end was trimmed by 3 bases and the J gene end by 2 bases; junction bases not matched to a gene: 7. Germline V lookup: CDR1 PRHDT, CDR2 FYEKMQ (reference sequence). The CDR3 sequence is CASSLGLAGVAYEQYF. Written as DNA, the CDR3 is TGTGCCAGCAGCTTGGGTCTAGCGGGAGTCGCCTACGAGCAGTACTTC. Together with reference TRBV13 and TRBJ2-7, the CDR3 gives the full variable domain: AAGVIQSPRHLIKEKRETATLKCYPIPRHDTVYWYQQGPGQDPQFLISFYEKMQSDKGSIPDRFSAQQFSDYHSELNMSSLELGDSALYFCASSLGLAGVAYEQYFGPGTRLTVT.

The J gene is TRBJ2-2, the V gene TRBV5-1; 9 bases match TRBD2. Germline CDR1 SGHRS, CDR2 YFSETQ. The CDR3 contains 16 residues. V was clipped by 0 bases and J by 6 bases; unmatched bases: 6. The CDR3 nucleotides are TGCGCCAGCAGCTTGGAACCGGGACTAGCATCCGGGGAGCTGTTTTTT. Its translation is CASSLEPGLASGELFF. The full variable domain, completed using reference TRBV5-1 and TRBJ2-2, is KAGVTQTPRYLIKTRGQQVTLSCSPISGHRSVSWYQQTPGQGLQFLFEYFSETQRNKGNFPGRFSGRQFSNSRSEMNVSTLELGDSALYLCASSLEPGLASGELFFGEGSRLTVL.

The chain recombines TRBV4-3 with TRBJ2-1; possible D gene TRBD1, 7 bases. Germline CDR1 and CDR2: LGHNA and YSLEER. This CDR3 spans 14 amino acids. V lost 4 bases and J lost 8, with 15 bases in between. CDR3 DNA sequence: TGCGCCAGCAGCCCAGGGGGGTGGAGGCATGAGCAGTTCTTC. As protein: CASSPGGWRHEQFF.

This rearrangement joins TRBV3-1 (or the pseudogene TRBV3-2) to TRBJ1-4; TRBD1 agrees at 8 bases. Germline CDR1 LGHDT, CDR2 YNNKEL (reference sequence). After removal of 1 base from V and 0 bases from J, the junction contained 13 bases not matched to a gene. CDR3 length: 20 residues. As DNA, the CDR3 is TGTGCCAGCAGCCAAGGGTTTGGACAGGGTCTCTTTGCAACTAATGAAAAACTGTTTTTT. Translated, it gives CASSQGFGQGLFATNEKLFF.

The chain recombines TRBV7-9 with TRBJ2-1; 9 bases map to TRBD2. This CDR3 comprises 15 residues. The J segment lost 0 bases and the V segment lost 5 bases, leaving 2 bases of the junction unmatched. Germline CDR1 SEHNR, CDR2 FQNEAQ (reference sequence). The CDR3 nucleotides read TGTGCCAGCAGCCTTAGCGGGAGCTCCTACAATGAGCAGTTCTTC. Protein product: CASSLSGSSYNEQFF.

V gene TRBV21-1 combines with J gene TRBJ1-5. TRBV21-1 is a known pseudogene. This CDR3 is 16 amino acids long. The CDR3 nucleotides read TGTGCCAGCAGTTGCGAACCCGCCGGTAGCAATCAGCCCCAGCATTTT. Its translation is CASSCEPAGSNQPQHF.

The chain recombines TRBV6-5 with TRBJ2-7, with 12 bases lining up with TRBD2. Trimming removed 6 bases from V and 7 bases from J; junction bases left unmatched: 7. CDR1 and CDR2 (germline): MNHEY, SVGAGI. The CDR3 has 14 residues. The CDR3 region has the DNA TGTGCCAGCAGCCTACTAGCGGGGGGTCATGAGCAGTACGTC. Encoded protein: CASSLLAGGHEQYV.

This sequence joins TRBV5-4 and TRBJ1-1, with 9 bases matching TRBD1. V was pared by 3 bases and J by 4 bases, with 7 bases of the junction left unmatched. The CDR3 spans 15 residues. CDR1 is SGHNT, CDR2 YYREEE, per germline (reference sequence). This chain's CDR3 is CASSWDREDITEAFF. As DNA, the CDR3 is TGTGCCAGCAGCTGGGACAGGGAGGATATCACTGAAGCTTTCTTT.

V is TRBV24-1 and J is TRBJ1-5; TRBD1 matches at 9 bases. The ends lost 4 bases at V and 7 bases at J; junction bases unmatched: 13. There are 17 residues in the CDR3. CDR1 and CDR2 (germline): KGHDR, SFDVKD. CDR3 DNA: TGTGCCACCAGTGAGGCGACGGGACAGGGACTAGGGCAGCCCCAGCATTTT. As protein: CATSEATGQGLGQPQHF.

This chain joins TRBV5-1 and TRBJ2-1, with 12 bases fitting TRBD2. The J segment lost 6 bases and the V segment lost 3 bases, leaving 7 bases of the junction unmatched. Per the germline V gene, CDR1 is SGHRS and CDR2 is YFSETQ. This CDR3 has 16 amino acids. The DNA of the CDR3 is TGCGCCAGCAGCTCCACTCCTAGCGGGGGGGCCAATGAGCAGTTCTTC. Translated: CASSSTPSGGANEQFF.

Only one count was recorded for this clone. V gene TRBV19 combines with J gene TRBJ1-5; D remains ambiguous. This CDR3 spans 16 amino acids. V was clipped by 3 bases and J by 4 bases, with 16 bases between them. CDR1 LNHDA and CDR2 SQIVND come from the germline V gene (reference sequence). This chain's CDR3 is CASSILQASFNQPQHF. CDR3 nucleotides: TGTGCCAGTAGTATCCTTCAGGCCAGCTTTAATCAGCCCCAGCATTTT. Variable domain in full (rest from reference TRBV19 and TRBJ1-5): DGGITQSPKYLFRKEGQNVTLSCEQNLNHDAMYWYRQDPGQGLRLIYYSQIVNDFQKGDIAEGYSVSREKKESFPLTVTSAQKNPTAFYLCASSILQASFNQPQHFGDGTRLSIL.

CDR3 sequence: CATSAPSGSTDTQYF. In DNA form, the CDR3 reads TGTGCCACCAGTGCCCCTAGCGGGAGTACAGATACGCAGTATTTT. The V and J genes are TRBV24-1 and TRBJ2-3, with 10 positions matching TRBD2. The CDR3 sequence is 15 residues long. Trimming removed 5 bases from V and 3 bases from J; junction bases left unmatched: 4. Per the germline V gene, CDR1 is KGHDR and CDR2 is SFDVKD.

This rearrangement joins TRBV7-9 to TRBJ1-1, with 8 bases that match TRBD1. Germline CDR1 reads SEHNR; CDR2 reads FQNEAQ (reference sequence). CDR3 size: 13 residues. Unmatched junction bases numbered 10, after V lost 11 bases and J lost 5 bases. Here the CDR3 DNA reads TGTGCCGTTACGGGACAGGAGGGGACTGAAGCTTTCTTT. Translated: CAVTGQEGTEAFF.

V gene TRBV5-1 combines with J gene TRBJ1-3; no clear D gene. The length of the CDR3 is 14 residues. V was trimmed by 7 bases and J by 3 bases, leaving 14 bases between them. The V gene's germline CDR1 is SGHRS and CDR2 YFSETQ. CDR3 nucleotides: TGCGCCAGCCCACACGATTTCTTTGGAAACACCATATATTTT. This codes for CASPHDFFGNTIYF.

The genes are TRBV19 and TRBJ1-5; D gene unclear. The CDR3 consists of 16 residues. The V gene's germline CDR1 is LNHDA and CDR2 SQIVND (reference sequence). Trimming took off 6 bases at V and 3 bases at J, with 18 bases between the two ends. Written as DNA, the CDR3 is TGTGCCAGTAGAAACCGTCCCGCGGTTGACAATCAGCCCCAGCATTTT. Encoded protein: CASRNRPAVDNQPQHF. The full variable domain, in which reference TRBV19 and TRBJ1-5 provide the parts outside the CDR3, is DGGITQSPKYLFRKEGQNVTLSCEQNLNHDAMYWYRQDPGQGLRLIYYSQIVNDFQKGDIAEGYSVSREKKESFPLTVTSAQKNPTAFYLCASRNRPAVDNQPQHFGDGTRLSIL.

The chain uses TRBV4-3 and TRBJ2-3; a weak D match, TRBD1 (5 bases). From germline, CDR1 is LGHNA and CDR2 YSLEER. V was trimmed by 1 base and J by 0 bases, leaving 8 bases between them. The CDR3 spans 15 residues. The CDR3 DNA reads TGCGCCAGCAGCCAAGGTCAGGGTAGCACAGATACGCAGTATTTT. Protein sequence: CASSQGQGSTDTQYF.